A selection of T cell receptor beta chains follows, all from one sample in a study of vaccination and CD4 T cells after COVID-19. No antigen has been assigned to these receptors. A single record per CDR3 protein comes from TCRdb applying MiXCR to the PCR reads. The sample lists approximately 8,400 distinct CDR3 sequences, about 56% seen once, with less than 40% in the top ten. Sequences were obtained from CD4+ T cells from blood, cultured in vitro. These receptors came from a human donor who had recovered from COVID-19. CDR3s include the opening cysteine and the closing phenylalanine or tryptophan. A D gene is named only where the DNA matches it firmly. A row's size may be missing; if present it is once, few, many or a size class.

clone size: -; J gene: TRBJ2-7; D gene: -; V gene: TRBV6-2/TRBV6-3; CDR3 protein: CASSQPLGHKSYEQYF; CDR3 DNA: TGTGCCAGCAGCCAACCTCTGGGACATAAGAGCTACGAGCAGTACTTC
clone size: -; J gene: TRBJ2-7; D gene: -; V gene: TRBV5-4; CDR3 protein: CASSHGLGSSYEQYF; CDR3 DNA: TGTGCCAGCAGCCACGGCTTGGGGAGTTCCTACGAGCAGTACTTC
clone size: -; J gene: TRBJ2-3; D gene: -; V gene: TRBV10-1; CDR3 protein: CASSLRVGDTDTQYF; CDR3 DNA: TGCGCCAGCAGTCTCAGGGTGGGGGATACAGATACGCAGTATTTT
clone size: -; J gene: TRBJ1-2; D gene: TRBD1; V gene: TRBV7-8; CDR3 protein: CASSSPDRPNYGYTF; CDR3 DNA: TGTGCCAGCAGCTCACCGGACAGGCCTAACTATGGCTACACCTTC
clone size: -; J gene: TRBJ2-1; D gene: -; V gene: TRBV6-1; CDR3 protein: CASSEAGGGVNEQFF; CDR3 DNA: TGTGCCAGCAGTGAAGCGGGCGGAGGGGTCAATGAGCAGTTCTTC
clone size: -; J gene: TRBJ2-7; D gene: -; V gene: TRBV20-1; CDR3 protein: CSARRQFDLAYEQYF; CDR3 DNA: TGCAGTGCAAGACGACAGTTCGATTTAGCCTACGAGCAGTACTTC
clone size: few; J gene: TRBJ2-5; D gene: -; V gene: TRBV6-1; CDR3 protein: CASMADGETQYF; CDR3 DNA: TGTGCCAGCATGGCAGACGGTGAGACCCAGTACTTC
clone size: -; J gene: TRBJ1-3; D gene: -; V gene: TRBV6-5; CDR3 protein: CASSSLPYGNTIYF; CDR3 DNA: TGTGCCAGCAGTTCACTCCCATATGGAAACACCATATATTTT
clone size: once; J gene: TRBJ2-7; D gene: -; V gene: TRBV20-1; CDR3 protein: CSARSGSGLVYEQYF; CDR3 DNA: TGCAGTGCTAGATCCGGTTCCGGTCTGGTCTACGAGCAGTACTTC
clone size: few; J gene: TRBJ1-5; D gene: -; V gene: TRBV6-1; CDR3 protein: CASSPGGPRTQHF; CDR3 DNA: TGTGCCAGCAGTCCCGGGGGCCCAAGGACCCAGCATTTT
clone size: -; J gene: TRBJ2-1; D gene: -; V gene: TRBV2; CDR3 protein: CASSAPDGAYNEQFF; CDR3 DNA: TGTGCCAGCAGTGCTCCTGATGGGGCCTACAATGAGCAGTTCTTC